Below, one T cell receptor (beta chain) is given with its context. Its antigen remains unidentified. This specimen belongs to a study of T cell responses to AZD1222 COVID-19 vaccine. Germline V gene data show CDR1 as WSHSY and CDR2 as SAAADI. The V segment lost 5 bases and the J segment 7 bases; nucleotides outside the gene matches: 3. CDR3 length: 14 amino acids. The assay was immunoSEQ multiplex PCR, and TCRdb's table has in-frame clones only and misses some. Among just under 75,000 clones listed, about 78% were seen once. Study-wide results and caveats: Repertoires in all cases were sampled only once the peak T cell response had passed. Following two doses of AZD1222, Spike-specific TCR breadth and depth rose. At 160-218 and 743-854, vaccine-associated CD4 TCRs were dominant, and they spanned spike. Reports indicate that nearly half of spike-specific TCRs are directed at unmutated variant regions.

This chain uses TRBV10-2 with TRBJ2-1, with 12 nucleotides matching TRBD1. Sequencing was performed on peripheral blood, taken 28 days after the second AZD1222 dose. The TCR comes from an adult who received the AZD1222 COVID-19 vaccine. Here the CDR3 DNA reads TGCGCCAGCAGTCCGGGACAGGGGGCTAATGAGCAGTTCTTC. This gives the protein CASSPGQGANEQFF.